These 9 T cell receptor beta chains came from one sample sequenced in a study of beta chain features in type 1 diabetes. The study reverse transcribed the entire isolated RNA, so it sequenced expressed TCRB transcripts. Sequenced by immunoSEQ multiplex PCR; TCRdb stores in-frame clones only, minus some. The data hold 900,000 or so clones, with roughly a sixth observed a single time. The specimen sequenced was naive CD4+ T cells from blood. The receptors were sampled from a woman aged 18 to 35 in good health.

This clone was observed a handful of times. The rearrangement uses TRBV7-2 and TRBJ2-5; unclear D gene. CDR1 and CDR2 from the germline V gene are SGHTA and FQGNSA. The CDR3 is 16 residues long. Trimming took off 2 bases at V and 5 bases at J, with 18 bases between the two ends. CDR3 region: CASSLHLVGHMETQYF. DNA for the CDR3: TGTGCCAGCAGCTTACATTTGGTGGGCCACATGGAGACCCAGTACTTC.

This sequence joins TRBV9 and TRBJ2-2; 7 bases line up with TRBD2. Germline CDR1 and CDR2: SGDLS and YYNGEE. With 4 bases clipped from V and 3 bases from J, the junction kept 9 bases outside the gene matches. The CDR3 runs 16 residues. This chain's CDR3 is CASSPRWAGDTGELFF. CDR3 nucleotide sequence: TGTGCCAGCAGCCCTCGATGGGCGGGAGACACCGGGGAGCTGTTTTTT.

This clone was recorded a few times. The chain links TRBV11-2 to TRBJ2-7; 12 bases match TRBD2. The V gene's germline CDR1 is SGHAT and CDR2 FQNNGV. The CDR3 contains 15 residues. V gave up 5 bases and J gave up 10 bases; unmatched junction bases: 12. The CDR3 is CASSPETSGRGEQYF. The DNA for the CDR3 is TGTGCCAGCAGCCCGGAGACTAGCGGGAGAGGTGAACAGTACTTC.

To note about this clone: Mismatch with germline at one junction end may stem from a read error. CDR3 DNA: TGTGCCAGCAGCGTAGCGGGGTCCTACGAGCAGTACTTC. It encodes CASSVAGSYEQYF. The chain employs TRBV7-2 and TRBJ2-7; the match to TRBD2 covers 8 bases. The germline V gene has CDR1 SGHTA and CDR2 FQGNSA. The CDR3 has 13 amino acids.

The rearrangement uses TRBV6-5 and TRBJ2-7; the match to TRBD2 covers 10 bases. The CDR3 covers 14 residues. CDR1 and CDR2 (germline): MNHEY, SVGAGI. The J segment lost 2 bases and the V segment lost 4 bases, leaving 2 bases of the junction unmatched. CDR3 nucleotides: TGTGCCAGCAGTTCCACTAGCGGGACCTACGAGCAGTACTTC. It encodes CASSSTSGTYEQYF.

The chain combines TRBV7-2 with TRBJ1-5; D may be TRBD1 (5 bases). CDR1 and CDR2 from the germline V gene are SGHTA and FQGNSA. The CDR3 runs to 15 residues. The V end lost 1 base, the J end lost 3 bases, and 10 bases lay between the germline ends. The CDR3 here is CASSLGGVINQPQHF. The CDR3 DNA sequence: TGTGCCAGCAGCTTAGGGGGGGTCATCAATCAGCCCCAGCATTTT. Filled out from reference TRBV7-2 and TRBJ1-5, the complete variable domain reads GAGVSQSPSNKVTEKGKDVELRCDPISGHTALYWYRQSLGQGLEFLIYFQGNSAPDKSGLPSDRFSAERTGGSVSTLTIQRTQQEDSAVYLCASSLGGVINQPQHFGDGTRLSIL.

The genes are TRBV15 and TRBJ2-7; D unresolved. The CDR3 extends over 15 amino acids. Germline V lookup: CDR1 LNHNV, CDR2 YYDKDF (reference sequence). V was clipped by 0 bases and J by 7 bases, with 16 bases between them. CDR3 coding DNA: TGTGCCACCAGCAGAGATCAAGGCAGACCTCCGGAGCAGTACTTC. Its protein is CATSRDQGRPPEQYF.

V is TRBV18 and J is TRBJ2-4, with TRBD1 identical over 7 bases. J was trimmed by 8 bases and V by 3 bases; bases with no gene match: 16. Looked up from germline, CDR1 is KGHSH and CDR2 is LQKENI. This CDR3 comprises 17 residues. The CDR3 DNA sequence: TGTGCCAGCTCACCTTCTCTCCCCGGGACAGCAGACGACATTCAGTACTTC. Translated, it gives CASSPSLPGTADDIQYF.

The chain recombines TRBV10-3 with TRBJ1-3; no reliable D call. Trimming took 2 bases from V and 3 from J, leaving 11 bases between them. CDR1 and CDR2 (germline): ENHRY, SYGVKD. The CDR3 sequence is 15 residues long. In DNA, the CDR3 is TGTGCCATCAGTGAGCTTTCAATTGGTGGAAACACCATATATTTT. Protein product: CAISELSIGGNTIYF.